Sequencing of this TCR beta chain was carried out in a study of cytomegalovirus exposure and HLA in healthy donors. Study details: Of around 400 genotyped donors, about 80% grouped in the Caucasian-associated ancestry cluster. Study findings and constraints: Cytomegalovirus-associated status was assigned to roughly 160 TCR beta chains. Later analysis identified a missense DCLRE1C variant that was linked to TCR beta V- and J-gene trimming.

This PCR relied on a set of 60 Vbeta primers and 13 Jbeta primers. The authors' processing: A later analysis tallied some 84 million unique TCR beta chains, approximately 11 million of them shared. Profiled with immunoSEQ multiplex PCR; TCRdb holds only in-frame clones, not every one. That table is the source of V, J and clone size, and D and trimming were worked out from the DNA. The table has some 180,000 clones, 78% seen once. Remarks on this clone: Antigen: not known.

CDR3 length: 13 residues. Germline V gene lookup returns CDR1 SGHTA and CDR2 FQGNSA. The junction had 2 bases not matched to a gene; V was cut back by 5 bases and J by 4 bases. The specimen sequenced was PBMCs. The clonotype originates from a female donor in good health and CMV-seronegative. This rearrangement joins TRBV7-2 to TRBJ2-5; TRBD2 agrees at 9 bases. The CDR3 coding sequence is TGTGCCAGCAGCGGGACTAGCCGAGAGACCCAGTACTTC. Translating gives CASSGTSRETQYF. Full variable domain (rest looked up from reference TRBV7-2 and TRBJ2-5): GAGVSQSPSNKVTEKGKDVELRCDPISGHTALYWYRQSLGQGLEFLIYFQGNSAPDKSGLPSDRFSAERTGGSVSTLTIQRTQQEDSAVYLCASSGTSRETQYFGPGTRLLVL.